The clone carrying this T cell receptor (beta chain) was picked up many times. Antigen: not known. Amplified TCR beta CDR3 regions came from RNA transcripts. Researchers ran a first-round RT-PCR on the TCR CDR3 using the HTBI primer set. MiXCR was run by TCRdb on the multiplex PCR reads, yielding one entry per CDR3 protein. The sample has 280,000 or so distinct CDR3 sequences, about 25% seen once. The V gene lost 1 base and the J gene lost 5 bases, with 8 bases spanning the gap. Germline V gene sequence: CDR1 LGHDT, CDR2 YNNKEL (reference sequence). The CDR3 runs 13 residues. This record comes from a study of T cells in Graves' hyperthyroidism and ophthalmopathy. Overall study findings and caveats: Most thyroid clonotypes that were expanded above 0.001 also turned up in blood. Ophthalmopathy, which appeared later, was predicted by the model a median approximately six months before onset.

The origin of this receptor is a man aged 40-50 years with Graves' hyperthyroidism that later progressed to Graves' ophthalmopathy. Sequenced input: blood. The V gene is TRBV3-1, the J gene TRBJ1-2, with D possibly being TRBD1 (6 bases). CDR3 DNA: TGTGCCAGCAGCCAAGCCAGGGGATATGGCTACACCTTC. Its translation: CASSQARGYGYTF.